This T cell receptor (beta chain) was recovered during a study of blood T cell repertoires in COVID-19. Study overall: Spain, Italy and the United States supplied samples that represented acute and convalescent COVID-19. PBMCs, B-cell-depleted T cells, or T cells provided the cDNA or gDNA that made up the material.

Under the authors' procedure: By means of reference gene primer amplification, nucleated cell counts were estimated. Repertoires were generated with immunoSEQ multiplex PCR, while TCRdb's copy carries only in-frame clones and drops some. The DNA was the basis for D and trimming; V, J and clone size are from that table. The sample includes about 210,000 clones, about four fifths of them seen just once. Germline CDR1 and CDR2: SGHRS and YFSETQ. The CDR3 consists of 20 residues. Trimming cost V 3 bases and J 0 bases, with 22 bases left between them. The chain is built from TRBV5-1 and TRBJ2-6; tentatively, D is TRBD1 (6 bases). The TCR comes from a woman aged 40 to 55 with acute or convalescent COVID-19. The specimen sequenced was peripheral blood. CDR3 DNA: TGCGCCAGCAGCTCCCCCCGCGCAGGGACACAATCCTCTGGGGCCAACGTCCTGACTTTC. Translation: CASSSPRAGTQSSGANVLTF.